This record concerns one T cell receptor (beta chain) sequence. The data derive from a study of Ad26.COV2.S vaccination and SARS-CoV-2 variants. Stated treatment: approximately 18 received Ad26.COV2.S at low or high dose, single or two shots; 5 received placebo; per-sample allocation not given. Sampling occurred on day 63 after the first vaccine or placebo injection. Clones were sequenced by immunoSEQ multiplex PCR, and TCRdb holds only the in-frame ones, with some missing. The sample lists hundreds of thousands of clones, roughly 89% occurring once. V lost 8 bases and J lost 5, with 15 bases in between. The CDR3 is 13 residues long.

The TCR was taken from a person aged 18 to 59 who received the Ad26.COV2.S COVID-19 vaccine or a placebo. This chain connects TRBV12-3 or TRBV12-4 to TRBJ1-1; D may be TRBD1 (6 bases). Sequenced material: peripheral blood, taken in a trial of Ad26.COV2.S vaccine versus placebo. CDR3 sequence reads: CASAGGHWTEAFF. In nucleotides, the CDR3 is TGTGCCAGCGCGGGGGGGCATTGGACTGAAGCTTTCTTT.